This T cell receptor (beta chain) was recorded in a study of control samples from healthy donors and cancer patients. This clone was counted only a few times. This table comes from immunoSEQ multiplex PCR, and its TCRdb copy is limited to in-frame clones, with some not included. The sample holds roughly 81,000 clones; roughly 84% are singletons and the top ten take approximately 10%. The CDR3 is 13 residues long. Germline lookup yields CDR1 MNHNY and CDR2 SVGAGI (reference sequence). V dropped 6 bases and J dropped 3; count of bases not matched to a gene: 4. The J gene is TRBJ2-7, the V gene TRBV6-6; 8 nucleotides agree with TRBD1. Sequenced sample: PBMCs. The sequence derives from a man aged 60 to 75 with head and neck cancer. The CDR3 is CASRNTGGYEQYF. The CDR3 bases are TGTGCCAGCAGGAACACAGGGGGCTACGAGCAGTACTTC.